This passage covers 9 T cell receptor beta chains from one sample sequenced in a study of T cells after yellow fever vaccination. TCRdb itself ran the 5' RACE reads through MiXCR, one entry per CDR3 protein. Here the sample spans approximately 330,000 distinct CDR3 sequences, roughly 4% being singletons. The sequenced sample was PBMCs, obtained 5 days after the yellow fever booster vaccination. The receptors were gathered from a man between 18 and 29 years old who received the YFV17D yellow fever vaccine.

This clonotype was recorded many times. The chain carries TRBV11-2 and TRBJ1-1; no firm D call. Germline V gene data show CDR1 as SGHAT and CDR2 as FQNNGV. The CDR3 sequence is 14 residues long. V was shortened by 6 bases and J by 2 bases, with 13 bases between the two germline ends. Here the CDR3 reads CASRVDYANTEAFF. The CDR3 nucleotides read TGTGCCAGCAGGGTCGATTACGCAAACACTGAAGCTTTCTTT.

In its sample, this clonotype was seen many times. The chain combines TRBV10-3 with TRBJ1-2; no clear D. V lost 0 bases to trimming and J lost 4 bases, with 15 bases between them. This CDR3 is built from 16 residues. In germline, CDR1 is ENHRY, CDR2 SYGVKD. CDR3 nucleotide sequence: TGTGCCATCAGTGAGTCGATGGTGGCGGTACGCTATGGCTACACCTTC. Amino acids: CAISESMVAVRYGYTF.

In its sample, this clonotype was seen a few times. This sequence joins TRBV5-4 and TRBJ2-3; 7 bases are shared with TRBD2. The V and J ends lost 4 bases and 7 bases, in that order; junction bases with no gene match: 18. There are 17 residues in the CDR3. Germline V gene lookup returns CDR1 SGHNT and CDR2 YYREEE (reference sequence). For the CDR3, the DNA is TGTGCCAGCAGCCCATCAGCGCTAGCGGCGGGATACAATACGCAGTATTTT. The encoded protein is CASSPSALAAGYNTQYF.

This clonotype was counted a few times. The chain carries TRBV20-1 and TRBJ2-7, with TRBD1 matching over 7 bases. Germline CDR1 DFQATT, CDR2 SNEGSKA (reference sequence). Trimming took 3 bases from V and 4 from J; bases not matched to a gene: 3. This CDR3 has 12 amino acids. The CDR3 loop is CSARGTVYEQYF. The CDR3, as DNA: TGCAGTGCTAGGGGGACAGTTTACGAGCAGTACTTC.

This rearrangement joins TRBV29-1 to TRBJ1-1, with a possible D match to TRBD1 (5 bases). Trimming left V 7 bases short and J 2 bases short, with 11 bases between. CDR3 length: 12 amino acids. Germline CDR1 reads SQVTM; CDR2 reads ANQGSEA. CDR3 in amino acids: CSADDSNTEAFF. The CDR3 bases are TGCAGCGCTGACGACAGTAACACTGAAGCTTTCTTT.

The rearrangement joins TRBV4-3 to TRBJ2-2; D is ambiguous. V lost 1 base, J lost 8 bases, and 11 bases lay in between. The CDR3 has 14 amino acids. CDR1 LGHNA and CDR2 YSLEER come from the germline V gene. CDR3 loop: CASSQVKSRGELFF. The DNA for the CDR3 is TGCGCCAGCAGCCAAGTTAAAAGCCGAGGGGAGCTGTTTTTT.

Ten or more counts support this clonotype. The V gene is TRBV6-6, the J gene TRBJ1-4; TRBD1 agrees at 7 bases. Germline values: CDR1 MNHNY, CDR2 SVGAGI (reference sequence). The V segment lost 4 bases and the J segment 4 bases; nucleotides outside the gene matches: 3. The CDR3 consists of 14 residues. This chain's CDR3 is CASSWNRGNEKLFF. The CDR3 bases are TGTGCCAGCAGTTGGAACAGGGGTAATGAAAAACTGTTTTTT.

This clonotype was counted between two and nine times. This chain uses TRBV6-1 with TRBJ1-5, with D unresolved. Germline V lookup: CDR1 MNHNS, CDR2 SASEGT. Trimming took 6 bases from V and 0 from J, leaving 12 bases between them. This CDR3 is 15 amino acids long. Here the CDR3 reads CASSLPGYSNQPQHF. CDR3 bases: TGTGCCAGCAGCCTCCCTGGTTATAGCAATCAGCCCCAGCATTTT.

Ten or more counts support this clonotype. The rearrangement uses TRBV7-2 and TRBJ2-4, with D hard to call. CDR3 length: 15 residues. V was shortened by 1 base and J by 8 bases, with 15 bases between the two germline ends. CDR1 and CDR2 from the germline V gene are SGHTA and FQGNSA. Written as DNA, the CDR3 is TGTGCCAGCAGCTTAGTTCCTCATCCGGTGTACATTCAGTACTTC. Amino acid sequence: CASSLVPHPVYIQYF.